What follows is one TCR beta chain and its context. The V gene lost 3 bases and the J gene lost 3 bases, with 15 bases spanning the gap. CDR3 length: 16 amino acids. Germline-derived CDR1 and CDR2 are MNHEY and SMNVEV (reference sequence). Assay used: immunoSEQ multiplex PCR; TCRdb lists only in-frame clones, some missing. The sample includes more than 65,000 clones, roughly 90% seen only once; the top ten take 2.5% to 3%. The data belong to a study of T cell changes during pregnancy in multiple sclerosis. The TCR originated in a female donor with multiple sclerosis, enrolled in a pregnancy study. Source: peripheral blood, taken in the first trimester of pregnancy. The rearrangement uses TRBV27 and TRBJ1-5, with D possibly matching TRBD1 (6 bases). The CDR3 DNA reads TGTGCCAGCAGTTTCCCCTTGGGGGCCTTCAATCAGCCCCAGCATTTT. This sequence encodes CASSFPLGAFNQPQHF.